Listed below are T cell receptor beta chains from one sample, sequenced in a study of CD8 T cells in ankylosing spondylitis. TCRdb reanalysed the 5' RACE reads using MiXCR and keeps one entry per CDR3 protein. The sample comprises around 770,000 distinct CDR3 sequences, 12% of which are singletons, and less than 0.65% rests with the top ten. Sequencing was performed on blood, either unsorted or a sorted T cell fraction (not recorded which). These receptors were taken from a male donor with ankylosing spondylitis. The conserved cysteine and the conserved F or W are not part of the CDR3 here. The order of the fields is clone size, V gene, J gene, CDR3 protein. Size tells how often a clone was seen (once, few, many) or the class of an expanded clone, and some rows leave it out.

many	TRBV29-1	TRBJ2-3	SVGVGGRTDTQY
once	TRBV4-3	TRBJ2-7	ASSHHRLSSYEQY
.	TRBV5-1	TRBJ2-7	ASAPWYRRYTYEQY
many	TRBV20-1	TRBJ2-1	SAAASPGFGV
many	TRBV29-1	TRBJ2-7	SVVIGQATYEQY
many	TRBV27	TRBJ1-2	ASSLGQGASYT
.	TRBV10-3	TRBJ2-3	AIQDRTDTQY
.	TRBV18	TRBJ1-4	ASSPVVGNEKLF
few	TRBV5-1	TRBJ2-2	ASSPAVGELF
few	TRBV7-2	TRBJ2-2	ASSTRGSGYTGELF
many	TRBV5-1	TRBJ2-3	ASSQGPEVDTQY
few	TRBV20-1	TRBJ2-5	SGETGGFETQY
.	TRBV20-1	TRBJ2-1	SARVQLGSYNEQF
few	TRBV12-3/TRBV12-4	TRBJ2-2	ASSLDGYTGELF
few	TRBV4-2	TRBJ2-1	ASSQWGLPTNEQF
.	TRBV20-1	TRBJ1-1	SARGSLRRVGTEAF
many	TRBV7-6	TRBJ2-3	ASSFRGQGTDTQY
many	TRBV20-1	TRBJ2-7	SARDRWGGSYEQY
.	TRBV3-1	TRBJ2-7	ASSQDPSGSRIPGEQY
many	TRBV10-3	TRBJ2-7	AISESDSSYEQY
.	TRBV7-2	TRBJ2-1	ASSKATSAQF
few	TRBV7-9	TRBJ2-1	ASSYSPGPKNEQF
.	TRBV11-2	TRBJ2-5	ASSPTLWGAQETQY
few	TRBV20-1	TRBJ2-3	SARDTRSTDTQY
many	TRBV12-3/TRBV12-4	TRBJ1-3	ASTRDDGNTIY
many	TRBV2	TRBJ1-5	ASSGSGGGIQPQH
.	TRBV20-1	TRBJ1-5	SALGLGYSNQPQH
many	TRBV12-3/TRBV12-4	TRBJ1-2	ASSSAGIYGYT
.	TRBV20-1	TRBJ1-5	SARDTARGPQH
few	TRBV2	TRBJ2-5	ASRRGSGETQY
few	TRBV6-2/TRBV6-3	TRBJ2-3	ATTGEGYSDTQY
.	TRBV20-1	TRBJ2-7	SAMAGAVYEQY
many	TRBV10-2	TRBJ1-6	ASSLSPQGLY